The present T cell receptor (beta chain) was sequenced within a study of shared clonotypes between healthy human individuals. Germline CDR1 SGHTA, CDR2 FQGNSA. The CDR3 loop spans 15 amino acids. The V end was cut by 5 bases, the J end by 6 bases, with 17 bases between. Sequenced by immunoSEQ multiplex PCR; TCRdb stores in-frame clones only, minus some. The table has about 990,000 clones, approximately 80% seen once. The chain combines TRBV7-2 with TRBJ1-5; D gene uncertain. The receptor's source is a man between 18 and 35 years old in good health. Some clones in this sample may be carry-over from other donors' samples. Source material: memory CD4+ T cells from PBMCs. Sample subset: CD45RA-negative fraction. The CDR3 coding sequence is TGTGCCAGCAGCCTACTAAGAGGGTCCCTTCAGCCCCAGCATTTT. The encoded protein is CASSLLRGSLQPQHF.